The clone carrying this T cell receptor beta chain is a singleton in its sample. Antigen unknown. The table came from immunoSEQ multiplex PCR; TCRdb's copy has only in-frame clones and leaves some out. The repertoire holds roughly 58,000 clones, with over 75% as singletons. Trimming stripped 0 bases from V and 2 bases from J, with 13 bases between. The germline CDR1 and CDR2 sequences are SGHRS and YFSETQ. The CDR3 is 16 residues long. The data were obtained in a study of cytomegalovirus exposure and HLA in healthy donors. Study-wide findings and caveats: High sensitivity and specificity were reportedly achieved when the classifier diagnosed cytomegalovirus status.

The donors were members of the 120-subject validation cohort (separate from the roughly 700-subject first cohort). This clonotype was obtained from a man aged 18-30 years in good health and CMV-seronegative. The sample consisted of PBMCs. The chain uses TRBV5-1 and TRBJ2-3; D not resolved. For the CDR3, the DNA is TGCGCCAGCAGCTTGGCCCCGCCAGACAACACAGATACGCAGTATTTT. This translates into CASSLAPPDNTDTQYF.